This entry lists 7 T cell receptor beta chains sequenced from one sample in a study of regulatory T cells in long-lasting Graves disease. Time point reported: newly diagnosed GD, antithyroid drugs for less than 3 months. The TCR library was made from RNA extracted from PBMCs. The authors built TCR beta libraries using iRepertoire HTBI primers and Arm-PCR of CDR3 regions. Via MiXCR, TCRdb re-called the multiplex PCR reads, giving one row per CDR3 protein. The data contain hundreds of thousands of distinct CDR3 sequences, 16% of them singletons. Separately, the same data were catalogued under a study of T cells in Graves' hyperthyroidism and ophthalmopathy.

The material sequenced was peripheral blood mononuclear cells (PBMCs), taken at new diagnosis, from a patient treated with antithyroid drugs. Receptors originate from a young woman with Graves disease.

This clonotype was found many times. The V gene is TRBV12-3 or TRBV12-4, the J gene TRBJ2-1, with 7 bases lining up with TRBD2. V gave up 7 bases and J gave up 8 bases; unmatched junction bases: 8. The CDR3 has 13 amino acids. This CDR3 is CASKAQGGDEQFF. CDR3 bases: TGTGCCAGCAAGGCTCAGGGAGGGGATGAGCAGTTCTTC.

This clonotype was seen a handful of times. The V and J genes are TRBV18 and TRBJ2-3; no clear D. Germline CDR1 and CDR2: KGHSH and LQKENI. This CDR3 contains 14 residues. V lost 2 bases and J lost 1, with 7 bases in between. The CDR3 DNA reads TGTGCCAGCTCACCAGTGTATGGCACAGATACGCAGTATTTT. Encoded protein: CASSPVYGTDTQYF.

V usage is TRBV20-1 and J usage is TRBJ1-2, with a possible D match to TRBD1 (5 bases). V was pared by 3 bases and J by 0 bases, with 14 bases between. The CDR3 is made up of 15 amino acids. Germline V gives CDR1 DFQATT, CDR2 SNEGSKA (reference sequence). The CDR3 loop reads CSASRGGTTNYGYTF. The CDR3, as DNA: TGCAGTGCTAGTCGTGGAGGGACCACTAACTATGGCTACACCTTC.

This clonotype appeared a few times. The rearrangement links TRBV19 to TRBJ2-1; 8 nucleotides align to TRBD2. V lost 2 bases to trimming and J lost 7 bases; unmatched junction nucleotides: 7. The length of the CDR3 is 15 residues. Germline V gives CDR1 LNHDA, CDR2 SQIVND (reference sequence). DNA of the CDR3: TGTGCCAGTAGTATATCCGGGGGGGTCACGAATGAGCAGTTCTTC. It translates to CASSISGGVTNEQFF. Supplemented by reference TRBV19 and TRBJ2-1, the full variable domain reads DGGITQSPKYLFRKEGQNVTLSCEQNLNHDAMYWYRQDPGQGLRLIYYSQIVNDFQKGDIAEGYSVSREKKESFPLTVTSAQKNPTAFYLCASSISGGVTNEQFFGPGTRLTVL.

This clonotype was counted at least ten times. CDR3 nucleotides: TGCGCCAGCGGGAGCGGGAGGGGAGGCAATGAGCAGTTCTTC. Residues: CASGSGRGGNEQFF. This chain connects TRBV10-1 to TRBJ2-1; 10 positions agree with TRBD2. The CDR3 is 14 residues long. The V segment lost 8 bases and the J segment 6 bases; nucleotides outside the gene matches: 7. Germline values: CDR1 WNHNN, CDR2 SYGVQD (reference sequence).

This clonotype was detected many times. This chain joins TRBV2 and TRBJ2-2; maybe TRBD2 (6 bases). Trimming left V 6 bases short and J 7 bases short, with 9 bases between. The length of the CDR3 is 12 residues. Germline CDR1 is SNHLY and CDR2 is FYNNEI. The chain's CDR3 is CASRGTFGELFF. The CDR3 nucleotides are TGTGCCAGCAGGGGGACTTTCGGGGAGCTGTTTTTT. Filled out from reference TRBV2 and TRBJ2-2, the complete variable domain reads EPEVTQTPSHQVTQMGQEVILRCVPISNHLYFYWYRQILGQKVEFLVSFYNNEISEKSEIFDDQFSVERPDGSNFTLKIRSTKLEDSAMYFCASRGTFGELFFGEGSRLTVL.

In its sample, this clonotype was seen many times. J is TRBJ2-3 and V is TRBV7-2; D is unresolved. Between the trimmed V and J ends, which lost 6 bases and 0 bases, there was a span of 13 bases. CDR1 is SGHTA, CDR2 FQGNSA, per germline. The CDR3 is 15 residues long. In nucleotides, the CDR3 is TGTGCCAGCAGGGCTAGTATTCAAAGCACAGATACGCAGTATTTT. Its protein product is CASRASIQSTDTQYF.